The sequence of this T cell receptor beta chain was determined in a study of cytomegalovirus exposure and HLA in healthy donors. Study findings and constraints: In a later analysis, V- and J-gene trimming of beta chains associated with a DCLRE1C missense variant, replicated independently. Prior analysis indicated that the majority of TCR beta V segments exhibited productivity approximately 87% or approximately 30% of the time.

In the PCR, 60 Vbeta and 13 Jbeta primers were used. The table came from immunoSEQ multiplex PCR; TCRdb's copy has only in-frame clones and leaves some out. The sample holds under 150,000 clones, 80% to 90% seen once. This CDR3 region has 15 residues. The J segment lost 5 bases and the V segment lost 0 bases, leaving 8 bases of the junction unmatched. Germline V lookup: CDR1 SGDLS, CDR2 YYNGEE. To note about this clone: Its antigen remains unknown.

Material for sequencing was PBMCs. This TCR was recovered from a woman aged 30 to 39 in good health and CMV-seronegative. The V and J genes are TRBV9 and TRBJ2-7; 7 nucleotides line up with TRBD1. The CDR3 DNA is TGTGCCAGCAGCGTAGAAGGAGACAGGGAGAACGAGCAGTACTTC. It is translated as CASSVEGDRENEQYF.